This T cell receptor (beta chain) derives from a study of OX40 agonist ivuxolimab in advanced cancers. Repertoires were generated with immunoSEQ multiplex PCR, while TCRdb's copy carries only in-frame clones and drops some. Of 65,000 to 100,000 clones listed, about 90% are singletons. To note about this clone: As yet, its antigen is unknown.

General study points: At doses 0.1 to 3.0 mg/kg, CD4+ and CD8+ clones expanded. CD4+ T cells averaged fewer expanded clones than CD8+ T cells.

The CDR3 runs 14 residues. The germline V gene encodes CDR1 SGHAT and CDR2 FQNNGV. The germline V and J ends were trimmed by 0 bases and 5 bases, with 11 bases remaining between them. The chain couples TRBV11-2 to TRBJ2-7; a possible D gene is TRBD1 (5 bases). This receptor was taken from an adult with an advanced solid tumor such as melanoma, head and neck, liver or kidney cancer. The specimen comprised CD4+ or CD8+ T cells sorted from blood, sampled in a trial of the OX40 agonist ivuxolimab. DNA for the CDR3: TGTGCCAGCAGCTTAGATCAGGGAATCGACGAGCAGTACTTC. As protein: CASSLDQGIDEQYF.